The 9 T cell receptor beta chains given below trace back to one sample, sequenced in a study of T cell repertoires in cytomegalovirus infection. TCRdb re-called the reads with MiXCR, one entry per CDR3 protein. There are some 700,000 distinct CDR3 sequences in the sample; 35% to 45% occur only once, and 2.8% lies in the top ten. Material for sequencing was PBMCs. Receptors were obtained from a human donor in good health (CMV status not recorded). Some clones in this sample may be carry-over from other donors' samples.

The gene calls are TRBV7-8 and TRBJ2-5; 7 bases line up with TRBD1. From germline, CDR1 is SGHVS and CDR2 FQNEAQ. The J segment lost 2 bases and the V segment lost 4 bases, leaving 4 bases of the junction unmatched. The CDR3 extends over 14 amino acids. CDR3 in amino acids: CASSYRGSQETQYF. CDR3 bases: TGTGCCAGCAGCTACAGGGGTTCTCAAGAGACCCAGTACTTC.

CDR3 loop: CASSGLAGPDTQYF. CDR3 coding DNA: TGTGCCAGTAGTGGTCTAGCGGGCCCAGATACGCAGTATTTT. The chain joins TRBV19 to TRBJ2-3; 8 bases agree with TRBD2. Germline CDR1 is LNHDA and CDR2 is SQIVND (reference sequence). V shed 5 bases, J shed 4 bases, and the junction held 5 bases outside the gene matches. The CDR3 runs 14 residues.

This chain joins TRBV29-1 and TRBJ2-7; D not certain. The CDR3 spans 13 residues. Trimming removed 5 bases from V and 2 bases from J, with 13 bases in between. Looked up from germline, CDR1 is SQVTM and CDR2 is ANQGSEA. The CDR3: CSVLTVLAYEQYF. The CDR3 region has the DNA TGCAGCGTTTTAACGGTCTTAGCCTACGAGCAGTACTTC.

Ten or more counts support this clonotype. The V gene is TRBV7-2, the J gene TRBJ2-3; 8 positions agree with TRBD2. Germline CDR1 and CDR2: SGHTA and FQGNSA. Trimming cost V 4 bases and J 0 bases; bases outside gene matches: 9. The CDR3 runs to 17 residues. In DNA form, the CDR3 reads TGTGCCAGCAGCTACTTCTTTAGCGGGATAAGCACAGATACGCAGTATTTT. Its translation is CASSYFFSGISTDTQYF.

V and J are TRBV19 and TRBJ1-4, with D possibly TRBD1 on 6 matching bases. CDR3 length equals 14 residues. The V end was cut by 4 bases, the J end by 5 bases, with 11 bases between. CDR1 LNHDA and CDR2 SQIVND come from the germline V gene (reference sequence). CDR3 bases: TGTGCCAGTAGTACGGACAGCCAGAATGAAAAACTGTTTTTT. The encoded protein is CASSTDSQNEKLFF.

The rearrangement uses TRBV6-1 and TRBJ2-3; maybe TRBD1 (6 bases). The germline V gene encodes CDR1 MNHNS and CDR2 SASEGT. V was shortened by 11 bases and J by 0 bases, with 15 bases between the two germline ends. The CDR3 runs 14 residues. CDR3 residues: CAEGDVSSTDTQYF. DNA of the CDR3: TGTGCCGAGGGGGACGTTTCTAGCACAGATACGCAGTATTTT.

In this sample, this clonotype turned up many times. V usage is TRBV27 and J usage is TRBJ1-1; D remains ambiguous. V was cut by 5 bases and J by 1 base, with 8 bases left in between. Germline V gene sequence: CDR1 MNHEY, CDR2 SMNVEV (reference sequence). The CDR3 spans 13 residues. This CDR3 is CASSPRGNTEAFF. Here the CDR3 DNA reads TGTGCCAGCAGTCCTCGTGGGAACACTGAAGCTTTCTTT.

The rearrangement uses TRBV28 and TRBJ2-3; 14 bases match TRBD2. The CDR3 runs 16 residues. J lost 3 bases, V lost 5 bases, and 4 bases had no gene match. Germline V gives CDR1 MDHEN, CDR2 SYDVKM. CDR3 protein: CASSPWTSGRTDTQYF. The CDR3 nucleotides read TGTGCCAGCAGTCCCTGGACTAGCGGGAGGACAGATACGCAGTATTTT.

This clonotype was seen a few times. In DNA, the CDR3 is TGTGCCAGCCCCCGGCCAGGGGGCTCCCCTGACACAGATACGCAGTATTTT. Amino acid sequence: CASPRPGGSPDTDTQYF. This chain links TRBV28 with TRBJ2-3, with 8 bases matching TRBD1. With 8 bases clipped from V and 2 bases from J, the junction kept 15 bases outside the gene matches. The CDR3 consists of 17 residues. Looked up from germline, CDR1 is MDHEN and CDR2 is SYDVKM. The entire variable domain, with the rest obtained from reference TRBV28 and TRBJ2-3, is as follows: DVKVTQSSRYLVKRTGEKVFLECVQDMDHENMFWYRQDPGLGLRLIYFSYDVKMKEKGDIPEGYSVSREKKERFSLILESASTNQTSMYLCASPRPGGSPDTDTQYFGPGTRLTVL.